The 27 T cell receptor beta chains below come from one sample, sequenced in a study of graft-versus-host responses after intestinal transplantation. No cognate antigen is known for these TCRs. Sequencing was performed with immunoSEQ multiplex PCR; in TCRdb, only in-frame clones are kept and a portion is missing. The sample consists of about 150,000 clones, over 90% of them appearing once. Sequenced here: unstimulated CD4+ T cells sorted from spleen or lymph node cells, sampled before intestinal transplant. All receptors derive from a human donor who received an intestinal transplant.

The chain combines TRBV15 with TRBJ2-7, with D hard to call. The CDR3 loop spans 15 amino acids. CDR1 LNHNV and CDR2 YYDKDF come from the germline V gene (reference sequence). Trimming took 3 bases from V and 3 from J, leaving 15 bases between them. CDR3 DNA sequence: TGTGCCACCAGCAGGGGATTACAAATCAGCTACGAGCAGTACTTC. Its translation: CATSRGLQISYEQYF.

The chain couples TRBV10-1 to TRBJ1-5; D is perhaps TRBD1 (5 bases). The CDR3 extends over 15 amino acids. Germline CDR1 and CDR2: WNHNN and SYGVQD (reference sequence). Trimming removed 5 bases from V and 4 bases from J, with 15 bases in between. The CDR3 DNA sequence: TGCGCCAGCAGTAGGACACAGAGAGAGAATCAGCCCCAGCATTTT. Its translation is CASSRTQRENQPQHF.

This chain connects TRBV7-2 to TRBJ2-1, with 12 positions matching TRBD2. The CDR3 totals 17 residues. Germline CDR1 reads SGHTA; CDR2 reads FQGNSA. The junction had 3 bases not matched to a gene; V was cut back by 3 bases and J by 0 bases. CDR3 protein: CASSFPTSGSSYNEQFF. The CDR3 bases are TGTGCCAGCAGCTTCCCGACTAGCGGGAGCTCCTACAATGAGCAGTTCTTC. The complete variable domain, with remaining parts taken from reference TRBV7-2 and TRBJ2-1, reads GAGVSQSPSNKVTEKGKDVELRCDPISGHTALYWYRQSLGQGLEFLIYFQGNSAPDKSGLPSDRFSAERTGGSVSTLTIQRTQQEDSAVYLCASSFPTSGSSYNEQFFGPGTRLTVL.

The chain is built from TRBV6-5 and TRBJ2-1, with D perhaps TRBD1 (5 bases). V lost 7 bases and J 6 bases, leaving 16 bases between the germline ends. Germline V gives CDR1 MNHEY, CDR2 SVGAGI. The CDR3 sequence is 14 residues long. The CDR3 spells CASTDSHLGNEQFF. The CDR3 nucleotides are TGTGCCAGCACCGACAGCCATCTGGGCAATGAGCAGTTCTTC.

The rearrangement uses TRBV4-1 and TRBJ2-1; 8 nucleotides match TRBD2. The CDR3 is 15 amino acids. Germline V gene lookup returns CDR1 MGHRA and CDR2 YSYEKL. J was trimmed by 8 bases and V by 0 bases; bases with no gene match: 6. The CDR3 DNA is TGCGCCAGCAGCCAAGAAGCGGGAGCTTCGGATGAGCAGTTCTTC. Encoded protein: CASSQEAGASDEQFF.

The table lists this clone with a count of one. The chain has TRBV10-1 and TRBJ2-7; the D gene is possibly TRBD2 (6 bases). This CDR3 region has 16 residues. From germline, CDR1 is WNHNN and CDR2 SYGVQD (reference sequence). Trimming took off 5 bases at V and 6 bases at J, with 23 bases between the two ends. The CDR3 sequence is CASSLDSGLREGEQYF. The CDR3 DNA follows: TGCGCCAGCAGTTTAGACTCGGGACTCCGGGAAGGCGAGCAGTACTTC.

The chain links TRBV28 to TRBJ2-5, with D hard to call. Germline V gene sequence: CDR1 MDHEN, CDR2 SYDVKM. Trimming cost V 2 bases and J 0 bases, with 7 bases left between them. The CDR3 covers 14 residues. Here the CDR3 reads CASSLPPYQETQYF. CDR3 DNA sequence: TGTGCCAGCAGTTTACCTCCGTACCAAGAGACCCAGTACTTC.

The chain is built from TRBV5-1 and TRBJ1-2; possibly TRBD1 for D (6 bases). Germline V gene data show CDR1 as SGHRS and CDR2 as YFSETQ. This CDR3 has 17 residues. The V and J ends lost 2 bases and 5 bases respectively, with 22 bases between them. The chain's CDR3 is CASSFSPDSRQRYGYTF. CDR3 DNA: TGCGCCAGCAGCTTTTCCCCGGACAGTCGGCAACGGTATGGCTACACCTTC.

The chain is built from TRBV11-3 and TRBJ1-1; D is unresolved. The CDR3 has 13 residues. The germline V gene encodes CDR1 SGHNT and CDR2 YENEEA. Trimming pared 2 bases from V and 3 bases from J, leaving 7 bases between. CDR3 sequence reads: CASSLRSDTEAFF. CDR3 sequence (DNA): TGTGCCAGCAGCTTACGGAGCGACACTGAAGCTTTCTTT. The full variable domain, rest sourced from reference TRBV11-3 and TRBJ1-1, is EAGVVQSPRYKIIEKKQPVAFWCNPISGHNTLYWYLQNLGQGPELLIRYENEEAVDDSQLPKDRFSAERLKGVDSTLKIQPAELGDSAVYLCASSLRSDTEAFFGQGTRLTVV.

The chain uses TRBV19 and TRBJ2-7; a weak D match, TRBD2 (6 bases). V lost 9 bases and J 6 bases, leaving 12 bases between the germline ends. Germline CDR1 reads LNHDA; CDR2 reads SQIVND (reference sequence). The CDR3 spans 11 residues. CDR3 sequence reads: CASSLGGEQYF. CDR3 in DNA: TGTGCCAGCAGCTTGGGGGGCGAGCAGTACTTC.

Of note for this clone: Other DNA sequences in the same sample also yield this CDR3. The chain has TRBV28 and TRBJ1-5; maybe TRBD1 (5 bases). Germline V lookup: CDR1 MDHEN, CDR2 SYDVKM. The CDR3 loop spans 14 amino acids. The V gene lost 8 bases and the J gene lost 2 bases, with 13 bases spanning the gap. CDR3: CASLGPRRNQPQHF. The CDR3 DNA reads as TGTGCCAGCCTGGGGCCCCGCCGCAATCAGCCCCAGCATTTT.

The genes are TRBV5-8 and TRBJ1-5, with a weak D call TRBD1 (6 bases). This CDR3 has 14 residues. Trimming removed 0 bases at V and 4 bases at J, with 8 bases between. The germline CDR1 and CDR2 sequences are SGHTS and YDEGEE. The CDR3 nucleotides are TGTGCCAGCAGCTTGGGACAGGCTAATCAGCCCCAGCATTTT. It is translated as CASSLGQANQPQHF.

The chain recombines TRBV10-3 with TRBJ1-5; no reliable D call. Trimming stripped 0 bases from V and 3 bases from J, with 6 bases between. The V gene's germline CDR1 is ENHRY and CDR2 SYGVKD. This CDR3 contains 14 residues. The CDR3 spells CAISESQNNQPQHF. CDR3 nucleotides: TGTGCCATCAGTGAGTCCCAGAACAATCAGCCCCAGCATTTT.

V and J are TRBV27 and TRBJ1-2, with a weak D call TRBD1 (5 bases). V gave up 8 bases and J gave up 9 bases, with 16 bases separating them. The CDR3 has 12 residues. Germline-derived CDR1 and CDR2 are MNHEY and SMNVEV (reference sequence). The CDR3 sequence is CASDPGTGSYTF. The CDR3 DNA is TGTGCCAGCGATCCCGGGACCGGAAGCTACACCTTC.

The CDR3 region has the DNA TGTGCCTGGAGTGGGGATCGACAGGCCACTTATAATTCACCCCTCCACTTT. It codes for CAWSGDRQATYNSPLHF. The chain joins TRBV30 to TRBJ1-6, with a tentative D call TRBD1 (6 bases). V lost 1 base and J 4 bases, leaving 17 bases between the germline ends. The CDR3 runs to 17 residues. CDR1 is GTSNPN, CDR2 SVGIG, per germline (reference sequence).

The gene calls are TRBV18 and TRBJ1-1, with D possibly matching TRBD1 (6 bases). This CDR3 spans 15 amino acids. Germline V gene lookup returns CDR1 KGHSH and CDR2 LQKENI. V lost 3 bases, J lost 3 bases, and 14 bases lay in between. CDR3 nucleotides: TGTGCCAGCTCACCCATAACAGGGCGAGACACTGAAGCTTTCTTT. Translation gives CASSPITGRDTEAFF.

The chain uses TRBV25-1 and TRBJ2-1, with 10 bases lining up with TRBD2. Unmatched junction bases numbered 6, after V lost 9 bases and J lost 4 bases. The CDR3 loop spans 14 amino acids. Germline V gene sequence: CDR1 MGHDK, CDR2 SYGVNS. The DNA of the CDR3 is TGTGCCAGTATTAGCGGGAGGAGTTACAATGAGCAGTTCTTC. Protein: CASISGRSYNEQFF.

This chain links TRBV27 with TRBJ2-1; 10 bases map to TRBD2. The junction had 3 bases not matched to a gene; V was cut back by 1 base and J by 3 bases. This CDR3 region has 16 residues. The germline gives CDR1 MNHEY, CDR2 SMNVEV (reference sequence). CDR3 sequence: CASSLWLAGGYNEQFF. As DNA, the CDR3 is TGTGCCAGCAGTTTATGGTTAGCGGGAGGCTACAATGAGCAGTTCTTC.

V and J are TRBV14 and TRBJ1-6; D ambiguous. The V and J ends lost 3 bases and 7 bases respectively, with 4 bases between them. Germline CDR1 reads SGHDN; CDR2 reads FVKESK. This CDR3 is 12 amino acids long. The DNA for the CDR3 is TGTGCCAGCAGCCACCCGAATTCACCCCTCCACTTT. Translating gives CASSHPNSPLHF.

The chain couples TRBV18 to TRBJ2-7; D may match TRBD1 or TRBD2 (5 bases each). V lost 3 bases, J lost 2 bases, and 14 bases lay in between. The CDR3 is made up of 15 amino acids. CDR1 is KGHSH and CDR2 is LQKENI in the germline V gene. The CDR3 loop is CASSPLPGQAYEQYF. In DNA, the CDR3 is TGTGCCAGCTCACCGTTGCCGGGGCAGGCCTACGAGCAGTACTTC.

The chain recombines TRBV6-6 with TRBJ2-3, with a tentative D call TRBD1 (5 bases). Trimming took off 0 bases at V and 2 bases at J, with 9 bases between the two ends. Per the germline V gene, CDR1 is MNHNY and CDR2 is SVGAGI (reference sequence). The CDR3 runs to 15 residues. The CDR3 bases are TGTGCCAGCAGTTACTCTAGGGGTAACACAGATACGCAGTATTTT. Protein: CASSYSRGNTDTQYF.

J is TRBJ2-5 and V is TRBV7-8, with TRBD2 matching 10 bases. Trimming at V came to 5 bases and at J to 2 bases, leaving 14 bases not matched to a gene. The CDR3 has 18 amino acids. In germline, CDR1 is SGHVS, CDR2 FQNEAQ. Here the CDR3 reads CASSPAPSSGSMQETQYF. CDR3 bases: TGTGCCAGCAGCCCAGCGCCTTCTAGCGGGAGTATGCAAGAGACCCAGTACTTC.

This clone showed up just once. The chain is built from TRBV7-9 and TRBJ1-2; D not resolved. Germline CDR1 SEHNR, CDR2 FQNEAQ (reference sequence). This CDR3 has 13 residues. Trimming took off 4 bases at V and 4 bases at J, with 10 bases between the two ends. The CDR3 spells CASSSTWPYGYTF. CDR3 in DNA: TGTGCCAGCAGCTCCACATGGCCCTATGGCTACACCTTC.

The CDR3 here is CASSRQGTSSPLHF. The CDR3, as DNA: TGTGCCAGCAGCCGACAGGGGACGAGTTCACCCCTCCACTTT. The rearrangement joins TRBV9 to TRBJ1-6; 8 bases line up with TRBD1. J lost 9 bases, V lost 4 bases, and 6 bases had no gene match. The V gene's germline CDR1 is SGDLS and CDR2 YYNGEE. The CDR3 spans 14 residues. Using reference TRBV9 and TRBJ1-6 for the parts outside the CDR3, the full variable domain is DSGVTQTPKHLITATGQRVTLRCSPRSGDLSVYWYQQSLDQGLQFLIQYYNGEERAKGNILERFSAQQFPDLHSELNLSSLELGDSALYFCASSRQGTSSPLHFGNGTRLTVT.

The chain joins TRBV5-1 to TRBJ2-3, with 12 bases lining up with TRBD2. Germline-derived CDR1 and CDR2 are SGHRS and YFSETQ. The ends lost 0 bases at V and 5 bases at J; junction bases unmatched: 7. The CDR3 sequence is 17 residues long. The CDR3 region has the DNA TGCGCCAGCAGCTTGGGCACTAGCGGGAGGCGGGAAGATACGCAGTATTTT. It is translated as CASSLGTSGRREDTQYF.

The rearrangement uses TRBV6-5 and TRBJ1-3; D gene unclear. Trimming stripped 2 bases from V and 0 bases from J, with 8 bases between. This CDR3 comprises 15 residues. The germline CDR1 and CDR2 sequences are MNHEY and SVGAGI. CDR3 DNA: TGTGCCAGCAGTTACACCCGGAGCTCTGGAAACACCATATATTTT. This gives the protein CASSYTRSSGNTIYF.

Worth noting for this clone: Distinct nucleotide sequences in the sample also encode this CDR3. The V call is TRBV7-6, the J call TRBJ2-1; D unclear. The germline CDR1 and CDR2 sequences are SGHVS and FNYEAQ. V lost 0 bases to trimming and J lost 4 bases, with 7 bases between them. This CDR3 region has 14 residues. Written as DNA, the CDR3 is TGTGCCAGCAGCTTAGCGAGCGTGTACAATGAGCAGTTCTTC. It encodes CASSLASVYNEQFF. Full variable domain (outside the CDR3, taken from reference TRBV7-6 and TRBJ2-1): GAGVSQSPRYKVTKRGQDVALRCDPISGHVSLYWYRQALGQGPEFLTYFNYEAQQDKSGLPNDRFSAERPEGSISTLTIQRTEQRDSAMYRCASSLASVYNEQFFGPGTRLTVL.